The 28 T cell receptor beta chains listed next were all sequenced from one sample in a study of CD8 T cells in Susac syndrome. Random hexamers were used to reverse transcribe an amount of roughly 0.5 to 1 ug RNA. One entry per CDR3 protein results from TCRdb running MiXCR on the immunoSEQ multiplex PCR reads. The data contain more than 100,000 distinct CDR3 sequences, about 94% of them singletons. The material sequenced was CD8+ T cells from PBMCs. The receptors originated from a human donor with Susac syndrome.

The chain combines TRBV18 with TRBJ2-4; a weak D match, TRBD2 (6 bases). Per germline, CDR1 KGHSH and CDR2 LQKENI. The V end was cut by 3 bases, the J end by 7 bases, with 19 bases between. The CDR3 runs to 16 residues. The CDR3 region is CASSPPGPMRGNIQYF. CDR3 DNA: TGTGCCAGCTCACCCCCGGGACCGATGCGGGGCAACATTCAGTACTTC. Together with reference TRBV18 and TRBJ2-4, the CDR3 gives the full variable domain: NAGVMQNPRHLVRRRGQEARLRCSPMKGHSHVYWYRQLPEEGLKFMVYLQKENIIDESGMPKERFSAEFPKEGPSILRIQQVVRGDSAAYFCASSPPGPMRGNIQYFGAGTRLSVL.

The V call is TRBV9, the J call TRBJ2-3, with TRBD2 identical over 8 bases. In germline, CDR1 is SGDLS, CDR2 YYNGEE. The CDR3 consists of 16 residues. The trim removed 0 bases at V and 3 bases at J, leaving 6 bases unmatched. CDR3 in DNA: TGTGCCAGCAGCGTAGGTGGCGGGGGGCCTACAGATACGCAGTATTTT. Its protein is CASSVGGGGPTDTQYF.

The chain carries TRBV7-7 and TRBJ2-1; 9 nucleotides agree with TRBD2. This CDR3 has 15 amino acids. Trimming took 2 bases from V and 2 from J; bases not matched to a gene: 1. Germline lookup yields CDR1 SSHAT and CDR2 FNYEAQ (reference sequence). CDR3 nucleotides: TGTGCCAGCAGCTTACAGCGGGGGGCCTACAATGAGCAGTTCTTC. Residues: CASSLQRGAYNEQFF. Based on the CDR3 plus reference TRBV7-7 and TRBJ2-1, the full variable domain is GAGVSQSPRYKVTKRGQDVTLRCDPISSHATLYWYQQALGQGPEFLTYFNYEAQPDKSGLPSDRFSAERPEGSISTLTIQRTEQRDSAMYRCASSLQRGAYNEQFFGPGTRLTVL.

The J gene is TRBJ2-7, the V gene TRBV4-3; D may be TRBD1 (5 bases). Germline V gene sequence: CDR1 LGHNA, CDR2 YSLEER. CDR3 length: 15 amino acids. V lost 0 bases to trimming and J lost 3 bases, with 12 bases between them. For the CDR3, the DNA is TGCGCCAGCAGCCAAGACGGTGACAGCAGCTACGAGCAGTACTTC. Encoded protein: CASSQDGDSSYEQYF.

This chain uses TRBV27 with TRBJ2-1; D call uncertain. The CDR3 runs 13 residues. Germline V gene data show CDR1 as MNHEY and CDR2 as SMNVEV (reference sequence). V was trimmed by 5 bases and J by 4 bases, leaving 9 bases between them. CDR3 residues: CASSRTNYNEQFF. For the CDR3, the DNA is TGTGCCAGCAGTCGGACCAATTACAATGAGCAGTTCTTC.

CDR3 in amino acids: CASSQDWGMNQPQHF. CDR3 bases: TGTGCCAGCAGCCAAGATTGGGGGATGAATCAGCCCCAGCATTTT. The rearrangement uses TRBV3-1 and TRBJ1-5; D possibly corresponds to TRBD1 (5 bases). V gave up 0 bases and J gave up 4 bases, with 10 bases separating them. Germline lookup yields CDR1 LGHDT and CDR2 YNNKEL (reference sequence). The CDR3 sequence is 15 residues long.

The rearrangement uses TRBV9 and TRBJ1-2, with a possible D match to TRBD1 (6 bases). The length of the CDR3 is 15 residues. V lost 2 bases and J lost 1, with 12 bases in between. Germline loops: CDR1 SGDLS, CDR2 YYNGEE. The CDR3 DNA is TGTGCCAGCAGCGTCGAGGGGGGGTTTAACTATGGCTACACCTTC. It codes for CASSVEGGFNYGYTF.

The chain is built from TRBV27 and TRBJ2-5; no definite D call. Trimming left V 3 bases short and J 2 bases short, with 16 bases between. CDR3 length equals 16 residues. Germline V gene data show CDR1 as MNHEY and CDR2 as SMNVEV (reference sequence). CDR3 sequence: CASSFQVGSEQETQYF. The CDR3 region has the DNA TGTGCCAGCAGTTTTCAGGTGGGGTCCGAACAAGAGACCCAGTACTTC.

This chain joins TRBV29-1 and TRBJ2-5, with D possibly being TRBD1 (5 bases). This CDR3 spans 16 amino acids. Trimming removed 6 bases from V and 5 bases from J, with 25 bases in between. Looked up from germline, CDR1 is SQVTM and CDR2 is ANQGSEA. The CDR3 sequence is CSVELTLTVIGETQYF. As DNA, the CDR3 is TGCAGCGTCGAATTAACGCTGACAGTCATCGGGGAGACCCAGTACTTC. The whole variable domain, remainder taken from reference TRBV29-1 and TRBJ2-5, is SAVISQKPSRDICQRGTSLTIQCQVDSQVTMMFWYRQQPGQSLTLIATANQGSEATYESGFVIDKFPISRPNLTFSTLTVSNMSPEDSSIYLCSVELTLTVIGETQYFGPGTRLLVL.

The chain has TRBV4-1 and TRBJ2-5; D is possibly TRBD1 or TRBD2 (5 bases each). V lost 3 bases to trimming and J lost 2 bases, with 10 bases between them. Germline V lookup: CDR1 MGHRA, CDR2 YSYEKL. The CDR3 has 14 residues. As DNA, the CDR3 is TGCGCCAGCAGCCAGGGACCCTATCAAGAGACCCAGTACTTC. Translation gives CASSQGPYQETQYF.

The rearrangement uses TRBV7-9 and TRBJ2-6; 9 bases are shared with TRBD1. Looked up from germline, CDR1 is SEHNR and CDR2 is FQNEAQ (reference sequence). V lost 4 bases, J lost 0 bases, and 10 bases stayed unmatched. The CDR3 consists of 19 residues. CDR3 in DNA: TGTGCCAGCAGCTCTACCAAGGACAGGGGTTCCTCTGGGGCCAACGTCCTGACTTTC. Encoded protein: CASSSTKDRGSSGANVLTF.

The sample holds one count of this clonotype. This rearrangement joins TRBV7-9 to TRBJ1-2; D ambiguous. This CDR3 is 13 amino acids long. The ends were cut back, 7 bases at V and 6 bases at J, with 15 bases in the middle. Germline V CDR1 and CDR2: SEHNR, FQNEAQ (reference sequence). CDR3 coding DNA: TGTGCCAGCACCTCGGGGAGTGAAAATGGCTACACCTTC. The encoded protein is CASTSGSENGYTF. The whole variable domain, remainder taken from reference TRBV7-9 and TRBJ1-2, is DTGVSQNPRHKITKRGQNVTFRCDPISEHNRLYWYRQTLGQGPEFLTYFQNEAQLEKSRLLSDRFSAERPKGSFSTLEIQRTEQGDSAMYLCASTSGSENGYTFGSGTRLTVV.

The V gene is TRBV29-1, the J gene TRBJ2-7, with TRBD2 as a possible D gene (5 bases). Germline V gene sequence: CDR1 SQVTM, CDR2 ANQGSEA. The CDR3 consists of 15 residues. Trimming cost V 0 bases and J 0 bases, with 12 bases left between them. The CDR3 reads CSVEDPGVSSYEQYF. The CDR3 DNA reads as TGCAGCGTTGAAGACCCCGGGGTAAGCTCCTACGAGCAGTACTTC.

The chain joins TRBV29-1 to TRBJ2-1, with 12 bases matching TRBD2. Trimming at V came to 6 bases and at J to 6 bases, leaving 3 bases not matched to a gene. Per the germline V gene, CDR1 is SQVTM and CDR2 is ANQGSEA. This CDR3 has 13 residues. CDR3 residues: CSVASGGANEQFF. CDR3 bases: TGCAGCGTCGCTAGCGGGGGGGCCAATGAGCAGTTCTTC.

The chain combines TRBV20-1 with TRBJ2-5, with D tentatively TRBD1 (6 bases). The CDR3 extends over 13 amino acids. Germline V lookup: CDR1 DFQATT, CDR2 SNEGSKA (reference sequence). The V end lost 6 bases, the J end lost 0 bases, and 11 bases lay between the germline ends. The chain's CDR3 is CSAKTGYQETQYF. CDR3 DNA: TGCAGTGCAAAGACAGGCTACCAAGAGACCCAGTACTTC.

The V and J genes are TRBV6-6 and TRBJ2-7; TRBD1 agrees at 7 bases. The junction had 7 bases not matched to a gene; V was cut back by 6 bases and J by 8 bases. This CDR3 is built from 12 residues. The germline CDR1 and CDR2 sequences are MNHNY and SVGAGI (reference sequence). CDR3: CASRQDREQQYF. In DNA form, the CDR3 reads TGTGCCAGCAGACAAGACAGGGAGCAGCAGTACTTC.

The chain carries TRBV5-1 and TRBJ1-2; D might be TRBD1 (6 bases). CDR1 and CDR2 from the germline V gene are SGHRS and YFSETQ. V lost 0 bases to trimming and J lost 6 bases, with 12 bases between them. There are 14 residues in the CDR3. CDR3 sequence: CASSLATGADGYTF. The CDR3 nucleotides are TGCGCCAGCAGCTTGGCCACGGGGGCGGATGGCTACACCTTC.

DNA for the CDR3: TGTGCCAGCAGCTCTTCCGTGGGAAGCACTGAAGCTTTCTTT. Its protein product is CASSSSVGSTEAFF. V is TRBV2 and J is TRBJ1-1; D is ambiguous. Germline V gives CDR1 SNHLY, CDR2 FYNNEI. The V and J ends lost 6 bases and 4 bases respectively, with 15 bases between them. CDR3 length: 14 amino acids.

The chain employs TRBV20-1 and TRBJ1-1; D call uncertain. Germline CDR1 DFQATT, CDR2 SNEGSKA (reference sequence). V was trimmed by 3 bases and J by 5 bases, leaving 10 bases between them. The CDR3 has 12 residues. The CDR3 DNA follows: TGCAGTGCTAGCAGACTCGGTACTGAAGCTTTCTTT. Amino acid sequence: CSASRLGTEAFF.

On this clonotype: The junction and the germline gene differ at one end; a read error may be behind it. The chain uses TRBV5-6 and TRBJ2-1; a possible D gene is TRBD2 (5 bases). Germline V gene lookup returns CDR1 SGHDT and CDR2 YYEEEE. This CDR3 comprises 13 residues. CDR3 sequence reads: CASSLGVGNERFF. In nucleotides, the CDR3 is TGTGCCAGCAGCCTCGGGGTAGGTAATGAGCGGTTCTTC.

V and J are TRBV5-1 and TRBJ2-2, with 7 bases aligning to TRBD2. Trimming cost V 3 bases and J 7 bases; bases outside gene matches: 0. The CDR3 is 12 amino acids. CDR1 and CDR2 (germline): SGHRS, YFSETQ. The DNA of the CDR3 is TGCGCCAGCAGCTCGGGAGGCGGGGAGCTGTTTTTT. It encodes CASSSGGGELFF. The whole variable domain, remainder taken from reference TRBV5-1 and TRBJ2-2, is KAGVTQTPRYLIKTRGQQVTLSCSPISGHRSVSWYQQTPGQGLQFLFEYFSETQRNKGNFPGRFSGRQFSNSRSEMNVSTLELGDSALYLCASSSGGGELFFGEGSRLTVL.

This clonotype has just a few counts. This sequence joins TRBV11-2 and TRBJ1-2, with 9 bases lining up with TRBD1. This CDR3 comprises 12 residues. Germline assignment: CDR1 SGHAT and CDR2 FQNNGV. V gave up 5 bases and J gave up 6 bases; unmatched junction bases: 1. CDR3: CASSRTGDGYTF. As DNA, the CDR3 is TGTGCCAGCAGCAGGACAGGGGATGGCTACACCTTC.

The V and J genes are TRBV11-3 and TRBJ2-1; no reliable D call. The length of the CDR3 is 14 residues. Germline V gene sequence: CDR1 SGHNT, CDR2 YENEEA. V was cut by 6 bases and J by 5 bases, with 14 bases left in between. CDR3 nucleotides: TGTGCCAGCAGTTCCCGGACGCTTAACAATGAGCAGTTCTTC. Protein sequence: CASSSRTLNNEQFF.

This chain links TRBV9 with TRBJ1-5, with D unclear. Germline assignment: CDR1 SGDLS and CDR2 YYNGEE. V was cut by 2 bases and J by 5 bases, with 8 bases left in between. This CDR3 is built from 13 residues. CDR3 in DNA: TGTGCCAGCAGCGTGGCAGATCATCAGCCCCAGCATTTT. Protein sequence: CASSVADHQPQHF. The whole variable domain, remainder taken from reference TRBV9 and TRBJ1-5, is DSGVTQTPKHLITATGQRVTLRCSPRSGDLSVYWYQQSLDQGLQFLIQYYNGEERAKGNILERFSAQQFPDLHSELNLSSLELGDSALYFCASSVADHQPQHFGDGTRLSIL.

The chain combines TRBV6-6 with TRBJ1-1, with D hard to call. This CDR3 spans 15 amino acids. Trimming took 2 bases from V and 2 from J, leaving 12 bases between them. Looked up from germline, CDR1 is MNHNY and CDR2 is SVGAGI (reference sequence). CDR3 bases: TGTGCCAGCAGTTACCAGGTCCCAACCAACACTGAAGCTTTCTTT. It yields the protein CASSYQVPTNTEAFF.

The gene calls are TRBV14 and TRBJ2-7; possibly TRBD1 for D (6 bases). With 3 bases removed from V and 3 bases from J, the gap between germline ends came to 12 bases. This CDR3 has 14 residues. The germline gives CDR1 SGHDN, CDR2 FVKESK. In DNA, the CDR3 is TGTGCCAGCAGCCAGGGTACAGGGAACTACGAGCAGTACTTC. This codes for CASSQGTGNYEQYF. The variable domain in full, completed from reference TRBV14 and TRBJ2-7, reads EAGVTQFPSHSVIEKGQTVTLRCDPISGHDNLYWYRRVMGKEIKFLLHFVKESKQDESGMPNNRFLAERTGGTYSTLKVQPAELEDSGVYFCASSQGTGNYEQYFGPGTRLTVT.

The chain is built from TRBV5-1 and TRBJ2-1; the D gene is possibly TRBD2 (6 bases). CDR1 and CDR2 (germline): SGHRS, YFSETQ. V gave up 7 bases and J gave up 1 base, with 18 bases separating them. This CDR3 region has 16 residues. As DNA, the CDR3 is TGCGCCAGCGGTTCCCACGGGGGTTTATCCTACAATGAGCAGTTCTTC. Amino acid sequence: CASGSHGGLSYNEQFF.

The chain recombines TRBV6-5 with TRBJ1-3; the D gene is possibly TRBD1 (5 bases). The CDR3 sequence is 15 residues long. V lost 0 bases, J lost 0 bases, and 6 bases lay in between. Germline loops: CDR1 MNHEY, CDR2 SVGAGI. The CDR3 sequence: CASSYSGGSGNTIYF. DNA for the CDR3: TGTGCCAGCAGTTACTCTGGGGGCTCTGGAAACACCATATATTTT.